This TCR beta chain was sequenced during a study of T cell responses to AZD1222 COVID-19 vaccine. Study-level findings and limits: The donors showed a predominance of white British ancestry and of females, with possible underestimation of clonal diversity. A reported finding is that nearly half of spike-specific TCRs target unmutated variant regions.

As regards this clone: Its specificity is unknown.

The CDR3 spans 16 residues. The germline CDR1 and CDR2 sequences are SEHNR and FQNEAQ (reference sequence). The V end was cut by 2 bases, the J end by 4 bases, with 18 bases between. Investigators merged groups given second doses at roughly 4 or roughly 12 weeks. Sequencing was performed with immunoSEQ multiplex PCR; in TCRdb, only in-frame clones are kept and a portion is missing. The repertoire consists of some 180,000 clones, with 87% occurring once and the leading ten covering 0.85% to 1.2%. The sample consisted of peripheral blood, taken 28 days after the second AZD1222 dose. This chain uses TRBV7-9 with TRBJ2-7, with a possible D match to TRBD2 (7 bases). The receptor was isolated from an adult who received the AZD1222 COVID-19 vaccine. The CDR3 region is CASSLPGGARGYEQYF. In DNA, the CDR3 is TGTGCCAGCAGCTTACCTGGGGGGGCGCGAGGGTACGAGCAGTACTTC.